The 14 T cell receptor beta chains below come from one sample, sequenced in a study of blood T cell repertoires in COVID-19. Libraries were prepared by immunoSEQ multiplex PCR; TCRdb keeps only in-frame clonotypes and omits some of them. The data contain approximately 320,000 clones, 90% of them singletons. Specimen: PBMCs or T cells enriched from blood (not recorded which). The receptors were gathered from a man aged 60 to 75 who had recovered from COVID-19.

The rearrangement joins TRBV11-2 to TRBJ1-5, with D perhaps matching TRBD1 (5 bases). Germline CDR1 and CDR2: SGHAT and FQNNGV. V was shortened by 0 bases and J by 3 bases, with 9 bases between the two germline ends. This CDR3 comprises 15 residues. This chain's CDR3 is CASSLDRTNNQPQHF. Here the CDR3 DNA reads TGTGCCAGCAGCTTAGACCGGACAAACAATCAGCCCCAGCATTTT.

DNA of the CDR3: TGTGCCAGCACCCCGAGGCTTGCCTACGAGCAGTACTTC. Its protein product is CASTPRLAYEQYF. V is TRBV7-9 and J is TRBJ2-7; D is unresolved. CDR3 length equals 13 residues. Looked up from germline, CDR1 is SEHNR and CDR2 is FQNEAQ (reference sequence). The V and J ends lost 7 bases and 2 bases respectively, with 12 bases between them.

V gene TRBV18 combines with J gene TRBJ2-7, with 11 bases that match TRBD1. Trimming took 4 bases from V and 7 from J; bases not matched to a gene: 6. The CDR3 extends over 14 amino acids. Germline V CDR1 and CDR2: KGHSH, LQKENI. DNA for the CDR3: TGTGCCAGCTCACTCCCAGGGACAGGGGGAGAGCAGTACTTC. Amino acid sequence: CASSLPGTGGEQYF.

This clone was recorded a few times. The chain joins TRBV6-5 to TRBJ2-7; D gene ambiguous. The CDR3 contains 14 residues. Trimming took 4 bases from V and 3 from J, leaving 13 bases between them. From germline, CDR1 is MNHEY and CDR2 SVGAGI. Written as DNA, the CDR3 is TGTGCCAGCAGTTCCCGCGAATACGGCTACGAGCAGTACTTC. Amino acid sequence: CASSSREYGYEQYF.

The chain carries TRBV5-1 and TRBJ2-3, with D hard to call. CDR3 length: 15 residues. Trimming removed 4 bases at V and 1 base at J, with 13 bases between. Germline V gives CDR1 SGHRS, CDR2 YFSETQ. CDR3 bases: TGCGCCAGCAGCCAAGACCCCCGGGGCACAGATACGCAGTATTTT. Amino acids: CASSQDPRGTDTQYF. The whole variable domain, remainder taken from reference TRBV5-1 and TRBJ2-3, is KAGVTQTPRYLIKTRGQQVTLSCSPISGHRSVSWYQQTPGQGLQFLFEYFSETQRNKGNFPGRFSGRQFSNSRSEMNVSTLELGDSALYLCASSQDPRGTDTQYFGPGTRLTVL.

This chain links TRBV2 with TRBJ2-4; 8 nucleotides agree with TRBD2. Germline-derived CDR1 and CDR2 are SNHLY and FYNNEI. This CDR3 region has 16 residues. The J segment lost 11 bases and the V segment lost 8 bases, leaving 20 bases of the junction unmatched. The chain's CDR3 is CASSRDRGSGTIVQYF. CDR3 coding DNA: TGTGCCAGCTCGAGGGACCGAGGTAGCGGGACAATCGTTCAGTACTTC.

CDR3 sequence: CASSPPLGQGNYGYTF. The CDR3 DNA is TGTGCCAGCAGCCCCCCGCTTGGTCAGGGGAACTATGGCTACACCTTC. V is TRBV13 and J is TRBJ1-2, with TRBD1 as a possible D gene (6 bases). CDR1 PRHDT and CDR2 FYEKMQ come from the germline V gene (reference sequence). This CDR3 is built from 16 residues. The ends were cut back, 5 bases at V and 2 bases at J, with 18 bases in the middle.

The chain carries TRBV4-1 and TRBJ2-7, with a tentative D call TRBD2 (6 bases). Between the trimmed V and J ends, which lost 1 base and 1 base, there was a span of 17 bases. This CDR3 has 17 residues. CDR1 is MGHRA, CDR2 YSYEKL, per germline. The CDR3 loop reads CASSQGRYSSASYEQYF. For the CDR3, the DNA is TGCGCCAGCAGCCAAGGGCGATATTCTAGCGCTTCCTACGAGCAGTACTTC.

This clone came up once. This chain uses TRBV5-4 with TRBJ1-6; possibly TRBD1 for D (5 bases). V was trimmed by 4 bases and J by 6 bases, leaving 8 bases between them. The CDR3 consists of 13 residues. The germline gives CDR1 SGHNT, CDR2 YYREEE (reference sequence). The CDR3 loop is CASSGQGNSPLHF. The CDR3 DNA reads TGTGCCAGCAGCGGGCAGGGTAATTCACCCCTCCACTTT.

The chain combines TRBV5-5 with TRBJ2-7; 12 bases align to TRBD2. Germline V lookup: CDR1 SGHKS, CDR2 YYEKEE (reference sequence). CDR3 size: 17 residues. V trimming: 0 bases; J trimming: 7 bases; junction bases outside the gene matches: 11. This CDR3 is CASSLEERTSGKGEQYF. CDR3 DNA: TGTGCCAGCAGCTTGGAGGAGCGGACTAGCGGGAAGGGGGAGCAGTACTTC.

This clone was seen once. CDR3 nucleotides: TGTGCCAGCAGCTTAGGGGGTTCGGATCAGCCCCAGCATTTT. It encodes CASSLGGSDQPQHF. The chain recombines TRBV5-6 with TRBJ1-5; weak D call: TRBD1 (6 bases). The CDR3 length is 14 residues. Germline V lookup: CDR1 SGHDT, CDR2 YYEEEE. The V end lost 2 bases, the J end lost 5 bases, and 11 bases lay between the germline ends.

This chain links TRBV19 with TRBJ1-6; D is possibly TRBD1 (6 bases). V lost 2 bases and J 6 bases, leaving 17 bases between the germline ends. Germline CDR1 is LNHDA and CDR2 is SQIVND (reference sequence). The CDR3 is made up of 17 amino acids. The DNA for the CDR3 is TGTGCCAGTAGTATAACTACCTCCGGGACAATTAATTCACCCCTCCACTTT. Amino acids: CASSITTSGTINSPLHF.

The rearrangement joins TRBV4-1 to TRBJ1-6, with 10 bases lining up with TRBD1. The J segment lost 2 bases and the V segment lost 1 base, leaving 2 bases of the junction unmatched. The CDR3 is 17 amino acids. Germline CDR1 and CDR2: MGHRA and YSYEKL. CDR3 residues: CASSQGDRGPYNSPLHF. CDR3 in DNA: TGCGCCAGCAGCCAAGGGGACAGGGGTCCCTATAATTCACCCCTCCACTTT.

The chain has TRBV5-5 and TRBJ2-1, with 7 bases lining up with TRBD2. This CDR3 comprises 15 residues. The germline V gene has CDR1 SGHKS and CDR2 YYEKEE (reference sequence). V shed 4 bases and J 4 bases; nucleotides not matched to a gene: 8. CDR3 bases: TGTGCCAGCAGCGTGGGAGGGCGTTGGTACAATGAGCAGTTCTTC. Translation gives CASSVGGRWYNEQFF.